The clone carrying this T cell receptor (beta chain) has just one count. What it binds is not known. In TCRdb, the reads were re-called with MiXCR into one record per CDR3 protein. The sample includes 650,000 to 900,000 distinct CDR3 sequences, approximately 32% of them seen just once. This sample is part of a study of T cell repertoires in cytomegalovirus infection. Turning to the study itself: HLA-B-restricted CMV epitopes that are well studied were used alongside recently identified HLA-C-restricted ones. Shared public TCR beta signatures pointed to both CMV infection and a matching HLA type.

V was pared by 5 bases and J by 4 bases, with 14 bases between. From germline, CDR1 is SGHVS and CDR2 FQNEAQ. This CDR3 spans 15 amino acids. Study findings and constraints: Predominance within the ex vivo response was attributable to HLA-C-restricted CMV-specific TCR beta clonotypes.

V gene TRBV7-8 combines with J gene TRBJ2-2; a possible D gene is TRBD1 (5 bases). Sequenced material: cultured CD8+ T cells from PBMCs, taken from culture after CMV antigen stimulation. The origin of this receptor is a human donor in good health (CMV status not recorded). Some clones in this sample may be carry-over from other donors' samples. This CDR3 reads CASSAQGDGTGELFF. DNA for the CDR3: TGTGCCAGCAGCGCGCAGGGTGACGGCACCGGGGAGCTGTTTTTT.